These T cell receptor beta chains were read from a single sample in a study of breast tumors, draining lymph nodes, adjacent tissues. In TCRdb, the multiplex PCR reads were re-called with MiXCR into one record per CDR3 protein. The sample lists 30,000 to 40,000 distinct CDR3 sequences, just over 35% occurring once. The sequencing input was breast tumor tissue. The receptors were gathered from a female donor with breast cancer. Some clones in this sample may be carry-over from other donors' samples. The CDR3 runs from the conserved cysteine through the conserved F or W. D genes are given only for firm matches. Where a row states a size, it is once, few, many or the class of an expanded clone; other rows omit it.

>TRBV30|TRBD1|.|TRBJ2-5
CAQAFDRGETQYF
TGTGCCCAAGCCTTCGACAGGGGTGAGACCCAGTACTTC
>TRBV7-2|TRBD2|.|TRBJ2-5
CASSLAVLAGVETQYF
TGTGCCAGCAGCTTAGCTGTGCTAGCGGGAGTAGAGACCCAGTACTTC
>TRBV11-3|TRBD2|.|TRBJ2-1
CASSPRTSGSSSYNEQFF
TGTGCCAGCAGCCCCCGGACTAGCGGGTCCAGCTCCTACAATGAGCAGTTCTTC
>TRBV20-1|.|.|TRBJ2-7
CSARELSRNSYEQYF
TGCAGTGCTAGAGAGCTCTCTAGGAACTCCTACGAGCAGTACTTC
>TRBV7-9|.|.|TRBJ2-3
CASSLGQDGTSTDTQYF
TGTGCCAGCAGCTTAGGGCAAGACGGAACTAGCACAGATACGCAGTATTTT
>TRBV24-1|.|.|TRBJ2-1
CATSGSGNYNEQFF
TGTGCCACCAGTGGTAGCGGAAACTACAATGAGCAGTTCTTC
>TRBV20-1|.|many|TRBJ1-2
CSARDWRDYGYTF
TGCAGTGCTAGAGATTGGAGGGACTATGGCTACACCTTC
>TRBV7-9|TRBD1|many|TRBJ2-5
CASSLNLNRGHTETQYF
TGTGCCAGCAGCTTAAACCTAAACAGGGGGCATACAGAGACCCAGTACTTC
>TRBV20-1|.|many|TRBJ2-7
CSASYGTYEQYF
TGCAGTGCTAGTTACGGGACCTACGAGCAGTACTTC
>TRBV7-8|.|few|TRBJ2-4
CASSSGHKNIQYF
TGTGCCAGCAGCTCCGGACACAAAAACATTCAGTACTTC
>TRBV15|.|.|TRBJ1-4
CATSRDRGQYEELFF
TGTGCCACCAGCAGAGATCGAGGACAGTACGAAGAACTGTTTTTT
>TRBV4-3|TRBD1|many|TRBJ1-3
CASSQDWAGGEPGNTIYF
TGCGCCAGCAGCCAAGATTGGGCAGGGGGCGAACCTGGAAACACCATATATTTT
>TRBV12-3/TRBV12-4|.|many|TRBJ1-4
CASSGMGWAAEKLFF
TGTGCCAGCAGTGGAATGGGGTGGGCTGCGGAAAAACTGTTTTTT
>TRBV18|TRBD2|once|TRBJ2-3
CASSPGLAGSDTQYF
TGTGCCAGCTCACCGGGACTAGCGGGTTCAGATACGCAGTATTTT
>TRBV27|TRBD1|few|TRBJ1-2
CASSLYGGTAANYGYTF
TGTGCCAGCAGTTTATACGGAGGGACAGCAGCTAACTATGGCTACACCTTC
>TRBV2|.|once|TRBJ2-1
CASSGIYRSYNEQFF
TGTGCCAGCTCCGGCATTTATCGCTCCTACAATGAGCAGTTCTTC
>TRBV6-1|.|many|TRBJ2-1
CATTSSYNEQFF
TGTGCCACGACTAGCTCCTACAATGAGCAGTTCTTC
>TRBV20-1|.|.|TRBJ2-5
CSARDWRQAQETQYF
TGCAGTGCTAGAGACTGGCGGCAGGCCCAAGAGACCCAGTACTTC
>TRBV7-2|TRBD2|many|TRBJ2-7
CASSLVGGGLSYEQYF
TGTGCCAGCAGCTTAGTGGGGGGAGGGTTGTCCTACGAGCAGTACTTC
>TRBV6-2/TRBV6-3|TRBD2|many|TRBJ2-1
CASRQTGRTTRNEQFF
TGTGCCAGCAGACAGACCGGGAGGACTACTCGCAATGAGCAGTTCTTC
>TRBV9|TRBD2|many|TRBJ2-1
CASSVVAGGFSEQFF
TGTGCCAGCAGCGTAGTTGCGGGAGGGTTTAGTGAGCAGTTCTTC
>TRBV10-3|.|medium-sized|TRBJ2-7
CAISEHGFSDEQYF
TGTGCCATCAGTGAGCATGGGTTCTCGGACGAGCAGTACTTC
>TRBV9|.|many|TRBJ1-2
CASSVADGGSYGYTF
TGTGCCAGCAGCGTAGCTGATGGGGGGAGCTATGGCTACACCTTC
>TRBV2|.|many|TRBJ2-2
CASRDSNTGELFF
TGTGCCAGCAGGGACAGTAACACCGGGGAGCTGTTTTTT
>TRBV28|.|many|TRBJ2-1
CASSFNQREQFF
TGTGCCAGCAGTTTCAACCAGCGGGAGCAGTTCTTC
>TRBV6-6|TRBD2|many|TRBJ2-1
CASSGTSGRDNEQFF
TGTGCCAGCAGTGGGACTAGCGGGAGGGATAATGAGCAGTTCTTC
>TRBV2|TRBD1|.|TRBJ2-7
CASSDALTGYEQYF
TGTGCCAGCAGTGACGCGCTGACAGGGTACGAGCAGTACTTC
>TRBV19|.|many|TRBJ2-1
CASRGRGEQFF
TGTGCCAGTAGGGGGCGGGGAGAGCAGTTCTTC
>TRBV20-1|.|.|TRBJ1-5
CSARDEGGFGQPQHF
TGCAGTGCTAGAGATGAGGGGGGGTTCGGTCAGCCCCAGCATTTT
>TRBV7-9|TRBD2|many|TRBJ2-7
CASSLTVRAGVNEQYF
TGTGCCAGCAGCTTAACGGTGAGAGCGGGAGTAAACGAGCAGTACTTC
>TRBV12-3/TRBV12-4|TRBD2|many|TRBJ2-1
CASSLRTSGKNEQFF
TGTGCCAGCAGTTTGAGGACTAGCGGGAAGAATGAGCAGTTCTTC
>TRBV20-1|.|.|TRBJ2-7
CSALIADRVYFEQYF
TGCAGTGCCCTTATAGCGGACCGTGTCTACTTCGAGCAGTACTTC
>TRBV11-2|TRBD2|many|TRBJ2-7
CASSKTSAFYEQYF
TGTGCCAGCAGCAAGACTAGCGCGTTCTACGAGCAGTACTTC
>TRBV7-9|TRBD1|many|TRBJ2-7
CASSSRQGAAIYEQYF
TGTGCCAGCAGCTCCAGACAGGGGGCGGCTATTTACGAGCAGTACTTC
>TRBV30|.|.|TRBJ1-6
CAWSVGGGKNSPLHF
TGTGCCTGGAGTGTTGGGGGCGGAAAAAATTCACCCCTCCACTTT
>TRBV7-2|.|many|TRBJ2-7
CASSSDYFSYEQYF
TGTGCCAGCAGCTCGGACTATTTCTCCTACGAGCAGTACTTC
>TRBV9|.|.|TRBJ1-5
CASSVGTAVLGETQHF
TGTGCCAGCAGCGTAGGTACAGCGGTCCTGGGGGAGACCCAGCATTTT
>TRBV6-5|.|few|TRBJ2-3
CASSSIQGRTDTQYF
TGTGCCAGCAGTTCTATCCAGGGGCGCACAGATACGCAGTATTTT
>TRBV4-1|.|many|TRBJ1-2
CASSQGFEGQNYGYTF
TGCGCCAGCAGCCAAGGGTTTGAGGGGCAGAACTATGGCTACACCTTC
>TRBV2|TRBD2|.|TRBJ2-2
CASSKLSGTTGELFF
TGTGCCAGCAGTAAGCTTAGCGGGACCACCGGGGAGCTGTTTTTT
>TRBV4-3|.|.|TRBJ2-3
CASSQDSGGGLLDTQYF
TGCGCCAGCAGCCAAGATTCAGGGGGAGGGCTGTTAGATACGCAGTATTTT
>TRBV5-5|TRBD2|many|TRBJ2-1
CASSFYLAEEEMAYNEQFF
TGTGCCAGCAGCTTCTACCTAGCGGAGGAGGAAATGGCCTACAATGAGCAGTTCTTC